The rows below give T cell receptor beta chains drawn from one sample of a study of identical twins. TCRdb recomputed calls from the 5' RACE reads with MiXCR, one row per CDR3 protein. The data hold 400,000 to 500,000 distinct CDR3 sequences, with roughly an eighth observed a single time. This sample also belongs to another study, concerning yellow fever vaccine responses in identical twins.

Material for sequencing was CD4+ T cells sorted from blood. Every receptor here comes from a woman aged 18-30 years in good health. The CDR3 runs from the conserved cysteine through the conserved F or W. A D gene is named only where the DNA matches it firmly. Expanded clones are given a class, and other clones once, few, many or no size at all.

d_gene | j_gene | abundance | v_gene | len | CDR3nt | CDR3aa
TRBD1 | TRBJ1-1 | NA | TRBV10-2 | 13 | TGCGCCAGCCGACAGGGTTGGAGCACTGAAGCTTTCTTT | CASRQGWSTEAFF
NA | TRBJ1-6 | many | TRBV20-1 | 14 | TGCAGTGCCCCTGTTCGAGGGCCCGGCTCACCCCTCCACTTT | CSAPVRGPGSPLHF
NA | TRBJ2-7 | many | TRBV6-1 | 13 | TGTGCCAGCAGGGTGGGACTTTCCAACGAGCAGTACTTC | CASRVGLSNEQYF
NA | TRBJ1-5 | NA | TRBV6-5 | 15 | TGTGCCAGCAGTTTTGACAGATATAGCAATCAGCCCCAGCATTTT | CASSFDRYSNQPQHF
NA | TRBJ1-5 | many | TRBV12-3/TRBV12-4 | 15 | TGTGCCAGCAGTTTAAGCCGGGCAGGGGTTCAGCCCCAGCATTTT | CASSLSRAGVQPQHF
TRBD2 | TRBJ2-5 | few | TRBV5-1 | 15 | TGCGCCAGCAGCTTAGCGGGAGTTTCGCAAGAGACCCAGTACTTC | CASSLAGVSQETQYF
TRBD2 | TRBJ2-3 | NA | TRBV11-2 | 19 | TGTGCCAGCAGCCGAAGACAGTGGACTAGCGGCTATACCACAGATACGCAGTATTTT | CASSRRQWTSGYTTDTQYF
TRBD2 | TRBJ2-1 | few | TRBV24-1 | 13 | TGTGCCACCTGGACTAGCGGCTACAATGAGCAGTTCTTC | CATWTSGYNEQFF
NA | TRBJ1-2 | many | TRBV28 | 14 | TGTGCCAGCAGTTCGATCAGTCGCTCGATAGGCTACACCTTC | CASSSISRSIGYTF
TRBD2 | TRBJ2-1 | NA | TRBV12-3/TRBV12-4 | 15 | TGTGCCAGCAGTCACAGCGGGGGGGGCAGGAATGAGCAGTTCTTC | CASSHSGGGRNEQFF
TRBD2 | TRBJ2-3 | few | TRBV11-1 | 16 | TGTGCCAGCAGCTTAGTTCCAGCGGGAGTGCAAGATACGCAGTATTTT | CASSLVPAGVQDTQYF
NA | TRBJ2-5 | few | TRBV11-3 | 14 | TGTGCCAGCAGCCCCGACTACGAACAAGAGACCCAGTACTTC | CASSPDYEQETQYF
NA | TRBJ2-7 | few | TRBV2 | 13 | TGTGCCAGCAGCCAGCCCAGGTCCTACGAGCAGTACTTC | CASSQPRSYEQYF
NA | TRBJ2-7 | few | TRBV10-2 | 14 | TGCGCCAGCAGTGAGGCCCGGGACGGCTACGAGCAGTACTTC | CASSEARDGYEQYF
NA | TRBJ1-6 | few | TRBV7-8 | 19 | TGTGCCAGCAGCTTAATTAGGGGAGGGGACGGGACCTATAATTCACCCCTCCACTTT | CASSLIRGGDGTYNSPLHF
NA | TRBJ2-5 | NA | TRBV10-3 | 14 | TGTGCCATCAGTGAGTCGGGTAGCGTGGAGACCCAGTACTTC | CAISESGSVETQYF
NA | TRBJ2-1 | many | TRBV12-3/TRBV12-4 | 15 | TGTGCCAGCAGTAGCGACACCACCGCGGACAATGAGCAGTTCTTC | CASSSDTTADNEQFF
NA | TRBJ2-6 | few | TRBV6-2/TRBV6-3 | 14 | TGTGCCAGCAGCCGTCTTAGTGGGGCCAACGTCCTGACTTTC | CASSRLSGANVLTF
TRBD2 | TRBJ2-1 | NA | TRBV25-1 | 18 | TGTGCCAGCAGTGAATCTGGGACTAGCGGGAGGGGGCGGAGTGAGCAGTTCTTC | CASSESGTSGRGRSEQFF
NA | TRBJ2-7 | NA | TRBV6-2/TRBV6-3 | 16 | TGTGCCAGCAGTTACTCCGCGGCTCTTCAAACCTACGAGCAGTACTTC | CASSYSAALQTYEQYF
TRBD2 | TRBJ2-1 | few | TRBV6-2/TRBV6-3 | 16 | TGTGCCAGCAGGGGAGCGGGGCCAGTAACCTACAATGAGCAGTTCTTC | CASRGAGPVTYNEQFF
NA | TRBJ1-1 | few | TRBV6-1 | 16 | TGTGCCAGCAGCCGACTCAGCGGGCAGGTGAACACTGAAGCTTTCTTT | CASSRLSGQVNTEAFF
NA | TRBJ2-7 | NA | TRBV20-1 | 15 | TGCAGTGCTAGAGACCGGCGGGGACAAGATATAGCCGAGTACTTC | CSARDRRGQDIAEYF
NA | TRBJ2-3 | NA | TRBV5-6 | 17 | TGTGCCAGCAGCTTTAGAGGGGCGGGACAGTCCACAGATACGCAGTATTTT | CASSFRGAGQSTDTQYF
TRBD1 | TRBJ2-1 | NA | TRBV20-1 | 13 | TGCAGTGCTAGGACAGGGACCTACAATGAGCAGTTCTTC | CSARTGTYNEQFF
NA | TRBJ2-1 | NA | TRBV20-1 | 12 | TGCAGTGCTAGCTCCGACGACAATGAGCAGTTCTTC | CSASSDDNEQFF
TRBD1 | TRBJ1-1 | few | TRBV20-1 | 13 | TGCAGTGCTCTAACAGGGGCGAACACTGAAGCTTTCTTT | CSALTGANTEAFF
TRBD1 | TRBJ2-7 | NA | TRBV7-9 | 16 | TGTGCCAGCAGCCCTACCTGGACAGGGAGCTCCTACGAGCAGTACTTC | CASSPTWTGSSYEQYF
NA | TRBJ2-5 | NA | TRBV14 | 16 | TGTGCCAGCAGCCCAAGAGGGACGTTGGTAGGAGAGACCCAGTACTTC | CASSPRGTLVGETQYF
NA | TRBJ2-5 | NA | TRBV20-1 | 10 | TGCAGTGCCCATCGAGAGACCCAGTACTTC | CSAHRETQYF
TRBD2 | TRBJ2-2 | few | TRBV20-1 | 15 | TGCAGTGCTAGAGCCCCCGGGAGGGCCAGCGGGGAGCTGTTTTTT | CSARAPGRASGELFF
NA | TRBJ1-2 | few | TRBV28 | 13 | TGTGCCAGCAGTGCAAGAAAGGAAAGTGGCTACACCTTC | CASSARKESGYTF
NA | TRBJ2-5 | few | TRBV12-3/TRBV12-4 | 12 | TGTGCCAGCAGGGATGCGCGTGAGACCCAGTACTTC | CASRDARETQYF